This section outlines one T cell receptor (beta chain) sequence together with its context. Its antigen is unknown. No much larger clonotype is one base removed from it; base qualities were not supplied. Library preparation was by the immunoSEQ multiplex PCR assay. The published analysis was carried out like this. To diagnose cytomegalovirus status from the catalog of TCR beta chain sequences, a statistical classification framework was built. TCRdb retrieved this table from immuneACCESS and kept in-frame rearrangements only. Not all clones are present; in checked studies, unresolved V genes account for under half, and no reason is known for the remainder. The D gene and trimming were derived from the DNA, and the V and J assignments and clone size from that table. Here the sample has a few hundred thousand clones; about 86% occur a single time. More than 0.8% of the sample goes to the ten largest clones.

The donors belonged to the validation cohort of about 130 subjects, which was separate from the roughly 700-subject first cohort. Trimming removed 4 bases from V and 3 bases from J; the gene matches leave 6 bases unexplained. CDR3 length: 16 amino acids, cysteine to phenylalanine. CDR3 DNA only is kept here, 48 bases in frame from base 1. From a lookup of the germline V gene, CDR1 and CDR2 are MNHEY and SVGAGI. The data are from a study of cytomegalovirus exposure and HLA in healthy donors (dated by TCRdb to the late 2010s). As for the study more broadly: According to a later analysis, one platform produced both the roughly 120 validation repertoires and the 666 repertoires of the first cohort. The study aimed to test whether cataloging public T cell receptors could reveal signatures of past pathogen exposure. A separate validation cohort of roughly 120 different subjects was used in addition to the 666-subject first cohort. High-throughput TCR immunosequencing, statistical association of individual TCRs with disease status, and machine learning were combined to predict cytomegalovirus infection status.

Overall study results and their limits: In the study, roughly 160 TCR beta chains were listed as associated with cytomegalovirus. While some public TCRs were present in many individuals, most TCR sequences turned up only very rarely across donors. The authors suggested that the approach could potentially be extended to other disease states and immunological phenotypes. All 110 or so repertoires were used to score co-occurrence in the validation cohort in a later analysis, because that analysis had no HLA typing for the cohort. A later analysis found that TCRs clustered in the first cohort also tended to co-occur in the 120 or so validation repertoires, with 94% of cluster scores above 0. In vitro tests confirmed that three of the cytomegalovirus-associated TCR beta chains recognize cytomegalovirus antigens. In both the original and validation cohorts, the classifier was reported to diagnose cytomegalovirus status with high specificity and sensitivity.

Sequencing was carried out using PBMCs. This sequence was found in a woman aged 18-29 years in good health and CMV-seronegative. The chain joins TRBV6-5 to TRBJ2-1, with TRBD2 identical over 10 junction bases. The bases are TGTGCCAGCAGTTCATGGACTAGCGGAGTCTACAATGAGCAGTTCTTC. Its translation is CASSSWTSGVYNEQFF.